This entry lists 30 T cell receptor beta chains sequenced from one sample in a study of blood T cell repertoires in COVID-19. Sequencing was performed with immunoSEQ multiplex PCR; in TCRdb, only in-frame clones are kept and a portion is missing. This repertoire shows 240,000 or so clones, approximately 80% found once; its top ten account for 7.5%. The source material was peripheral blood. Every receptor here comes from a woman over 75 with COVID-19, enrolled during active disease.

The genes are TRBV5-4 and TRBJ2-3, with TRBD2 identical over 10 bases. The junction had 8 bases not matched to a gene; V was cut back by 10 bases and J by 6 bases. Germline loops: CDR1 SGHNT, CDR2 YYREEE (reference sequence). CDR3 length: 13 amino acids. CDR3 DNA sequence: TGTGCCCTGGGAGCGGGGGGGCTGGATACGCAGTATTTT. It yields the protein CALGAGGLDTQYF.

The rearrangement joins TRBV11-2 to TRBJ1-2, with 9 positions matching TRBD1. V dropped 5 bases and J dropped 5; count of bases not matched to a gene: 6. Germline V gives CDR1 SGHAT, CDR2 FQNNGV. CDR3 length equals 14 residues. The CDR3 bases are TGTGCCAGCAGCGCCGGACAGGGGAATTATGGCTACACCTTC. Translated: CASSAGQGNYGYTF.

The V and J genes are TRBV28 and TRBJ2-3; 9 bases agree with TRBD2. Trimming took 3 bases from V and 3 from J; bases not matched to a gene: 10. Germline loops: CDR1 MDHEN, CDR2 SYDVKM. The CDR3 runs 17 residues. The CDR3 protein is CASSLRLAGARTDTQYF. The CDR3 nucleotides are TGTGCCAGCAGTTTGAGGTTAGCGGGAGCACGGACAGATACGCAGTATTTT.

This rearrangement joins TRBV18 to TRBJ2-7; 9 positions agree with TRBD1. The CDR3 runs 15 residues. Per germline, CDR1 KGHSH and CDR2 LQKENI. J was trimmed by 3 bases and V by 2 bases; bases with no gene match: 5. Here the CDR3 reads CASSPMGTGIYEQYF. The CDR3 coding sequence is TGTGCCAGCTCACCAATGGGGACAGGGATCTACGAGCAGTACTTC.

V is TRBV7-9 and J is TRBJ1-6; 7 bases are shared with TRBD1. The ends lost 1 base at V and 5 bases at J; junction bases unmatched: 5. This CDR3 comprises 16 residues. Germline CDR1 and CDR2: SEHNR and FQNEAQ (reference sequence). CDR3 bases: TGTGCCAGCAGCTTAGGACAGGGTGTGAATAATTCACCCCTCCACTTT. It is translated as CASSLGQGVNNSPLHF.

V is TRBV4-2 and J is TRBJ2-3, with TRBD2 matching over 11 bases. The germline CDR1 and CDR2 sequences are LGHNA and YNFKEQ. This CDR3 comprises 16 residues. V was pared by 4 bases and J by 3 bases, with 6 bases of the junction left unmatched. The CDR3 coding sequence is TGTGCCAGCAGCCCGTTACTAGCGGGAGTTACAGATACGCAGTATTTT. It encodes CASSPLLAGVTDTQYF.

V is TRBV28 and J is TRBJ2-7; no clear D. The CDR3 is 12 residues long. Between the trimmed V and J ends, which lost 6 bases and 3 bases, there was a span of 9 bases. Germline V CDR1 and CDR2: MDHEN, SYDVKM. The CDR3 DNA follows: TGTGCCAGCAGGGCCCTCCACTACGAGCAGTACTTC. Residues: CASRALHYEQYF.

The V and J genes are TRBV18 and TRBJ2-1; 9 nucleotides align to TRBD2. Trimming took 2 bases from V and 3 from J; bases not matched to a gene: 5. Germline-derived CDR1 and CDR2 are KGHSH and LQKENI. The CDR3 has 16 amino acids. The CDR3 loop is CASSPLGSGSYNEQFF. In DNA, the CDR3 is TGTGCCAGCTCACCATTAGGTAGCGGGAGCTACAATGAGCAGTTCTTC.

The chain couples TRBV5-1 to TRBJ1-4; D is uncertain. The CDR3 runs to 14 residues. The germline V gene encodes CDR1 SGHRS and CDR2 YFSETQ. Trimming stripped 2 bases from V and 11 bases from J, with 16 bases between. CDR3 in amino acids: CASSLAAPREKLFF. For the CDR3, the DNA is TGCGCCAGCAGCTTAGCCGCGCCTCGCGAGAAACTGTTTTTT.

The CDR3 region is CASSVVGLALGDEQFF. In DNA form, the CDR3 reads TGTGCCAGCAGCGTAGTTGGACTAGCGCTGGGCGATGAGCAGTTCTTC. The chain uses TRBV9 and TRBJ2-1, with 9 positions matching TRBD2. The J segment lost 8 bases and the V segment lost 0 bases, leaving 9 bases of the junction unmatched. Germline CDR1 is SGDLS and CDR2 is YYNGEE. The length of the CDR3 is 16 residues.

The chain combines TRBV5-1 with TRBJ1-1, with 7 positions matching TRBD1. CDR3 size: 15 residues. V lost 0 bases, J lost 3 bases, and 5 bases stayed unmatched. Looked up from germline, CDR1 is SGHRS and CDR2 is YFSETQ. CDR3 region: CASSLDGQAYTEAFF. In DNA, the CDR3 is TGCGCCAGCAGCTTGGACGGACAGGCTTACACTGAAGCTTTCTTT. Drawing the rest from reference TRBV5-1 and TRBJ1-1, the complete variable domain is KAGVTQTPRYLIKTRGQQVTLSCSPISGHRSVSWYQQTPGQGLQFLFEYFSETQRNKGNFPGRFSGRQFSNSRSEMNVSTLELGDSALYLCASSLDGQAYTEAFFGQGTRLTVV.

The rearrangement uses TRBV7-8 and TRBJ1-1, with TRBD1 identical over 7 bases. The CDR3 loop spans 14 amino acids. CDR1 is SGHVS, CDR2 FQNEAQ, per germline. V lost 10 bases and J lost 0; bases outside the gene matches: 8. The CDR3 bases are TGTGCCACCTCAATCAGGGGGATGAACACTGAAGCTTTCTTT. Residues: CATSIRGMNTEAFF.

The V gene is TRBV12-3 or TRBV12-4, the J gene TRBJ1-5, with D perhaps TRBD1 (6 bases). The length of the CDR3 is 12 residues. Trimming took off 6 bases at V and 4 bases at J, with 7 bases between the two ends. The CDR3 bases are TGTGCCAGCAGACAGGGTAATCAGCCCCAGCATTTT. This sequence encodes CASRQGNQPQHF.

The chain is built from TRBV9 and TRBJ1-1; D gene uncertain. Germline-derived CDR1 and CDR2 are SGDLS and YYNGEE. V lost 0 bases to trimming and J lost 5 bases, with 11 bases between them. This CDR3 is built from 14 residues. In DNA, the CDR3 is TGTGCCAGCAGCGTAGGGATCGGCGGGACTGAAGCTTTCTTT. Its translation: CASSVGIGGTEAFF.

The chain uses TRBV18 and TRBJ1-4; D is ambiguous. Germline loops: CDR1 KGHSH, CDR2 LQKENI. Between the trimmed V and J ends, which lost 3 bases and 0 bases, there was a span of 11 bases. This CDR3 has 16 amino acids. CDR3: CASSPEMGATNEKLFF. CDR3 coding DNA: TGTGCCAGCTCACCTGAGATGGGAGCAACTAATGAAAAACTGTTTTTT.

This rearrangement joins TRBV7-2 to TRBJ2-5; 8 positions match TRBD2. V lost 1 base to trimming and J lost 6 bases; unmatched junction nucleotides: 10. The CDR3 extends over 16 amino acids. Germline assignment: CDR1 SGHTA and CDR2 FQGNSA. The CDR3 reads CASSLDVPGGPKTQYF. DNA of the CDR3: TGTGCCAGCAGCTTAGACGTCCCGGGAGGGCCGAAGACCCAGTACTTC.

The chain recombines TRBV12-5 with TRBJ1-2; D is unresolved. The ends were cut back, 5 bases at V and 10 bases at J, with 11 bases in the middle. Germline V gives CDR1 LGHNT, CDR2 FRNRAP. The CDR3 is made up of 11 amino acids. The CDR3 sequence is CASGISWAYTF. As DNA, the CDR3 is TGTGCTAGTGGTATTTCGTGGGCCTACACCTTC.

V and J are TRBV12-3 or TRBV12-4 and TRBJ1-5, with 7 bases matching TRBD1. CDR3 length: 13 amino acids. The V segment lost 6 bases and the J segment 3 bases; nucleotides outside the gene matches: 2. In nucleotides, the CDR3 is TGTGCCAGCAGGGGACAGATCAATCAGCCCCAGCATTTT. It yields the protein CASRGQINQPQHF.

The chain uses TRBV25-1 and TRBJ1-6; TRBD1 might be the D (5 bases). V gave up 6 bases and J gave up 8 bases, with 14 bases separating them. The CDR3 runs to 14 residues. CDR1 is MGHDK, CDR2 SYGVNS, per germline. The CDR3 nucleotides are TGTGCCAGCAGCCTAACGGGGGGGGATTCACCCCTCCACTTT. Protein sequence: CASSLTGGDSPLHF.

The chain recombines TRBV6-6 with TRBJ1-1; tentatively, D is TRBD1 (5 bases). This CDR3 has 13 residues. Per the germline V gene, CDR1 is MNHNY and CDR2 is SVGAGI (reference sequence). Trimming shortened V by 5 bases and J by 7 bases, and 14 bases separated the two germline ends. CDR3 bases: TGTGCCAGCAGTGCAGGGTATTCAAGTGAAGCTTTCTTT. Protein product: CASSAGYSSEAFF.

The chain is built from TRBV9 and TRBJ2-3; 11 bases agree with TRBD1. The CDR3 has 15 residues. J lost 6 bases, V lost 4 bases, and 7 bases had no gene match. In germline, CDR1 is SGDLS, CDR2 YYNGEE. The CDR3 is CASSLGQGVLDTQYF. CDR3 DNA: TGTGCCAGCAGCTTGGGACAGGGGGTCCTGGATACGCAGTATTTT. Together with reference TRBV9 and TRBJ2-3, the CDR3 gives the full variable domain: DSGVTQTPKHLITATGQRVTLRCSPRSGDLSVYWYQQSLDQGLQFLIQYYNGEERAKGNILERFSAQQFPDLHSELNLSSLELGDSALYFCASSLGQGVLDTQYFGPGTRLTVL.

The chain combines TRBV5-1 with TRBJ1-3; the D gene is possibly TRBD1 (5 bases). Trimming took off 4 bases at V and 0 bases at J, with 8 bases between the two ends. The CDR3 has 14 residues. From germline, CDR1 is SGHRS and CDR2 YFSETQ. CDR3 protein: CASSTGGSGNTIYF. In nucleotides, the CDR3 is TGCGCCAGCAGCACGGGGGGCTCTGGAAACACCATATATTTT.

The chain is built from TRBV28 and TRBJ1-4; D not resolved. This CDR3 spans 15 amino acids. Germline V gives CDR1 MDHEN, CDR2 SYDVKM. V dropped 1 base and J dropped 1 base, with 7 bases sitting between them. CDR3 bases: TGTGCCAGCAGTTTATCGTGGAGAACTAATGAAAAACTGTTTTTT. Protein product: CASSLSWRTNEKLFF.

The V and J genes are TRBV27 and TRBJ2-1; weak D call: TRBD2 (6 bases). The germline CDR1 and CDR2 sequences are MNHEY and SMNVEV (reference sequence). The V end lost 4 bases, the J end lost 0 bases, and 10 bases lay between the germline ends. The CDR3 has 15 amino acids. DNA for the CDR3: TGTGCCAGCAGTTGGAGGAGGGTCTCCTACAATGAGCAGTTCTTC. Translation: CASSWRRVSYNEQFF.

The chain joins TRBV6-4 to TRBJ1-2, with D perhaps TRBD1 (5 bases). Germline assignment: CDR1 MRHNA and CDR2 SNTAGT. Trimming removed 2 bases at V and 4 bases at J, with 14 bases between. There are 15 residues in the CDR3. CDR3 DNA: TGTGCCAGCAGTGACCCAGGTGGGGGGGGCTATGGCTACACCTTC. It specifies CASSDPGGGGYGYTF.

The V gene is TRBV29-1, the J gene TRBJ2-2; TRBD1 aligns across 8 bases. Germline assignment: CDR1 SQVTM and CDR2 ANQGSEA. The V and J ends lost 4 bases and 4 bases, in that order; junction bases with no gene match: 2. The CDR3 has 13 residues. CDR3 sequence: CSVGTGLTGELFF. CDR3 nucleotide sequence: TGCAGCGTTGGGACAGGGCTCACCGGGGAGCTGTTTTTT.

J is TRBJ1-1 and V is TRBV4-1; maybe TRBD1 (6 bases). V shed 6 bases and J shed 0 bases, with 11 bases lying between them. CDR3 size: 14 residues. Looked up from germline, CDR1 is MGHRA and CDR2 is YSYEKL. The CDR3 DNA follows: TGCGCCAGCAGTTCTGACAGGATGAACACTGAAGCTTTCTTT. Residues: CASSSDRMNTEAFF.

The CDR3 nucleotides read TGTGCCAGCAGCTTACGCACTAGCGGCTACAATGAGCAGTTCTTC. This codes for CASSLRTSGYNEQFF. The chain uses TRBV5-4 and TRBJ2-1; TRBD2 aligns across 8 bases. The CDR3 has 15 amino acids. Germline loops: CDR1 SGHNT, CDR2 YYREEE (reference sequence). V trimming: 2 bases; J trimming: 3 bases; junction bases outside the gene matches: 4.

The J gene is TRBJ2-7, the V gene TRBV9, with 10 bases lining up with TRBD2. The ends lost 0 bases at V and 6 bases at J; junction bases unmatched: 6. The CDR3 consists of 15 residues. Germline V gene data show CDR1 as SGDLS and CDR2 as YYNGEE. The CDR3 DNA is TGTGCCAGCAGCGTAGAGATATTAGCGGGAGGCGAGCAGTACTTC. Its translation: CASSVEILAGGEQYF.

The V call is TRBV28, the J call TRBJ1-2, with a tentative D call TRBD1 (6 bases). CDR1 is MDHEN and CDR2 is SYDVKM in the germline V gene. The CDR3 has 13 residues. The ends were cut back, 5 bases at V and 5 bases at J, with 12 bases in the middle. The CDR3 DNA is TGTGCCAGCAGTGGACAGCCGATATATGGCTACACCTTC. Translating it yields CASSGQPIYGYTF.